Listed below are T cell receptor beta chains from one sample, sequenced in a study of molecular identifiers for immune sequencing clone quantification. TCRdb fed the PCR reads into MiXCR, producing one record per CDR3 protein. The table lists some 580,000 distinct CDR3 sequences, over 25% of them singletons, with about 0.84% in the top ten. The sample was naive CD8+ T cells from blood, with Jurkat cell RNA spiked in. The receptors stem from a human donor in good health. Some libraries in this study had Jurkat cell RNA spiked in. Each CDR3 is given with its conserved first and last residue.

v_gene: TRBV27
CDR3aa: CASRTSGTGDYEQYF

v_gene: TRBV29-1
CDR3aa: CSVEGIPSPRQPNYGYTF

v_gene: TRBV7-6
CDR3aa: CASSFSGSGVEQYF

v_gene: TRBV4-2
CDR3aa: CACSLTAGELFF

v_gene: TRBV27
CDR3aa: CASSLWEQDTQYF

v_gene: TRBV9
CDR3aa: CASSVTSGTETQYF

v_gene: TRBV4-1
CDR3aa: CASSQALGQNTEAFF

v_gene: TRBV4-1
CDR3aa: CASSPPEASGRHTQYF

v_gene: TRBV7-2
CDR3aa: CASSLGLTSGGRYYEQYF

v_gene: TRBV4-1
CDR3aa: CASSQGPGLAGKGGTQYF

v_gene: TRBV4-2
CDR3aa: CASSQEQRTVNYGYTF

v_gene: TRBV30
CDR3aa: CAWGATTGVPDF

v_gene: TRBV6-2/TRBV6-3
CDR3aa: CASSPGGRSGEQYF

v_gene: TRBV28
CDR3aa: CASSLPGPKQYF

v_gene: TRBV4-1
CDR3aa: CASSPRGAYEQYF

v_gene: TRBV28
CDR3aa: CASSFRGQTCEQYF

v_gene: TRBV12-3/TRBV12-4
CDR3aa: CAISLGGGMNTEAFF

v_gene: TRBV7-9
CDR3aa: CAIRMGRGAKRETQHF

v_gene: TRBV2
CDR3aa: CASSESLGANYGYTF

v_gene: TRBV20-1
CDR3aa: CSARDLGTSVEEQYF

v_gene: TRBV12-3/TRBV12-4
CDR3aa: CASSLGGGRPFYEQYF

v_gene: TRBV7-8
CDR3aa: CTSSIRLAGGTGELFF

v_gene: TRBV7-9
CDR3aa: CASSADDTGLFYEQYF

v_gene: TRBV12-3/TRBV12-4
CDR3aa: CASSTRDVSYNEQFF

v_gene: TRBV11-2
CDR3aa: CASSLDPGTALYEQYF

v_gene: TRBV6-5
CDR3aa: CASSYDYRGDEQFF

v_gene: TRBV12-3/TRBV12-4
CDR3aa: CASSSPPKGPGAFF

v_gene: TRBV6-2/TRBV6-3
CDR3aa: CASSYSRDTQCF

v_gene: TRBV20-1
CDR3aa: CSAILPPQTEAFF

v_gene: TRBV25-1
CDR3aa: CASSEFYNEQFF

v_gene: TRBV4-1
CDR3aa: CASSQDPGIAYEQYF

v_gene: TRBV2
CDR3aa: CASRSSGGLSYEQYF

v_gene: TRBV19
CDR3aa: CASSLGDRSYTGELFF

v_gene: TRBV9
CDR3aa: CASSVAGEQFF

v_gene: TRBV5-1
CDR3aa: CASRDDGGWETQYF

v_gene: TRBV7-9
CDR3aa: CASSFSDRLVTEAFF

v_gene: TRBV18
CDR3aa: CASSPFTGVHEQYF

v_gene: TRBV4-1
CDR3aa: CASSQEVGGPYEQYF

v_gene: TRBV5-1
CDR3aa: CASRLGQNTDTQYF

v_gene: TRBV5-1
CDR3aa: CASSHGFHEQYF

v_gene: TRBV7-6
CDR3aa: CASSLGASGGPETQYF

v_gene: TRBV7-3
CDR3aa: CASSLISGDRGRGDTQYF

v_gene: TRBV4-2
CDR3aa: CASSQDGYEQYF